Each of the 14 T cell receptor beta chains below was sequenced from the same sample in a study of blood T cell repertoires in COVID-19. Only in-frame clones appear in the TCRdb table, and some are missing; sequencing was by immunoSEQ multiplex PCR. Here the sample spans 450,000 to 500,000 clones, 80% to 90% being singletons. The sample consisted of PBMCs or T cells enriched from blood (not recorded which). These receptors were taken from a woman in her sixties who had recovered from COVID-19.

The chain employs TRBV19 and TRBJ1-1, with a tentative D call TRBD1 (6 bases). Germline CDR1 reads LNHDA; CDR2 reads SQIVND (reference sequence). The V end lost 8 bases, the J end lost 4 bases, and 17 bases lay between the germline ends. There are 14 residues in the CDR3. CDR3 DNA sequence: TGTGCCAGTCGCGGGGGCAGTATTGTCACTGAAGCTTTCTTT. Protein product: CASRGGSIVTEAFF.

CDR3 nucleotide sequence: TGTGCCAGTTCTCCGTATCCGGGACAGGGTGAGCAGTACTTC. Protein sequence: CASSPYPGQGEQYF. The chain joins TRBV19 to TRBJ2-7; the match to TRBD1 covers 9 bases. Trimming at V came to 8 bases and at J to 7 bases, leaving 12 bases not matched to a gene. The length of the CDR3 is 14 residues. Germline V gene sequence: CDR1 LNHDA, CDR2 SQIVND (reference sequence). The whole variable domain, remainder taken from reference TRBV19 and TRBJ2-7, is DGGITQSPKYLFRKEGQNVTLSCEQNLNHDAMYWYRQDPGQGLRLIYYSQIVNDFQKGDIAEGYSVSREKKESFPLTVTSAQKNPTAFYLCASSPYPGQGEQYFGPGTRLTVT.

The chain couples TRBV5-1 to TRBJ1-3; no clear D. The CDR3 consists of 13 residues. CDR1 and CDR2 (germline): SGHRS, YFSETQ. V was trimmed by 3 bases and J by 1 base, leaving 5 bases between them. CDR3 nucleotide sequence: TGCGCCAGCAGCTCATTTTCTGGAAACACCATATATTTT. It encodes CASSSFSGNTIYF.

The CDR3 DNA sequence: TGTGCCAGCAGCTTGGGGGGGGTTATAGGCTACACCTTC. Residues: CASSLGGVIGYTF. The chain couples TRBV11-2 to TRBJ1-2; a weak D match, TRBD1 (5 bases). The CDR3 is 13 residues long. The V end was cut by 3 bases, the J end by 8 bases, with 13 bases between. Germline CDR1 SGHAT, CDR2 FQNNGV.

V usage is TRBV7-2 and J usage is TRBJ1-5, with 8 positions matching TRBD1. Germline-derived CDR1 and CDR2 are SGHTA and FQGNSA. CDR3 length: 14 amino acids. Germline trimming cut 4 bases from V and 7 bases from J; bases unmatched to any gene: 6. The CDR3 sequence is CASSSTGVGQPQHF. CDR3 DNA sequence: TGTGCCAGCAGCTCGACAGGGGTGGGACAGCCCCAGCATTTT.

The CDR3 protein is CASSLGAGEQFF. Here the CDR3 DNA reads TGCGCCAGCAGCTTGGGGGCCGGTGAGCAGTTCTTC. The V and J genes are TRBV5-1 and TRBJ2-1, with unresolved D. CDR3 length: 12 amino acids. The germline V and J ends were trimmed by 0 bases and 9 bases, with 7 bases remaining between them. Per the germline V gene, CDR1 is SGHRS and CDR2 is YFSETQ.

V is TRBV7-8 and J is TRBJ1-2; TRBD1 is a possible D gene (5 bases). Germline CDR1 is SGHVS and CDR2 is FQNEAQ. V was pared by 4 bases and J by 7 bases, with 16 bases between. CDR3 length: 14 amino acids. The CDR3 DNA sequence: TGTGCCAGCAGCTCGACCTCAGGGAATCGTGGCTACACCTTC. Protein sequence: CASSSTSGNRGYTF.

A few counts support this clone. In DNA, the CDR3 is TGTGCCAGCAGCGTAGTTGAGACGGCAGGGGGTAATTCACCCCTCCACTTT. Translating gives CASSVVETAGGNSPLHF. V is TRBV9 and J is TRBJ1-6; 7 bases fit TRBD1. The junction had 9 bases not matched to a gene; V was cut back by 0 bases and J by 6 bases. The length of the CDR3 is 17 residues. Germline V gene lookup returns CDR1 SGDLS and CDR2 YYNGEE.

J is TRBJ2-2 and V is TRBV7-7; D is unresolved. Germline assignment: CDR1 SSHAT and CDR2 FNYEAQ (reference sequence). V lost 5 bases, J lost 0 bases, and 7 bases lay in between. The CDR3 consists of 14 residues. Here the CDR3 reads CASSRGANTGELFF. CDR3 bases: TGTGCCAGCAGCCGCGGAGCGAACACCGGGGAGCTGTTTTTT.

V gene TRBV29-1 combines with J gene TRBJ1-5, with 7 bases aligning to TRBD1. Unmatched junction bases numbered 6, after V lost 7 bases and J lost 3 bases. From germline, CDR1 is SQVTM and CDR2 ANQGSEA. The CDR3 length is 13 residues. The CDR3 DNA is TGCAGCGCTGGACAGGATCTCAATCAGCCCCAGCATTTT. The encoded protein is CSAGQDLNQPQHF.

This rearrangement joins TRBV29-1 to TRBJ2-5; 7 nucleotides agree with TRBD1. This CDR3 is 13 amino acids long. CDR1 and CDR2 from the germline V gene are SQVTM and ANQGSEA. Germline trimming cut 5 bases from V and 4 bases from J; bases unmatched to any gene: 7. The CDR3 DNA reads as TGCAGCGTTAAAGGACAGGACGGAGAGACCCAGTACTTC. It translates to CSVKGQDGETQYF.

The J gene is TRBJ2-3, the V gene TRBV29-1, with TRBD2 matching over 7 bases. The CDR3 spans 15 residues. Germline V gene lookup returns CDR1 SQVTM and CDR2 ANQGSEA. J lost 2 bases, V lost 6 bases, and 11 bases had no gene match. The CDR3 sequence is CSVEARGISTDTQYF. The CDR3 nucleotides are TGCAGCGTCGAGGCGCGGGGGATCTCCACAGATACGCAGTATTTT.

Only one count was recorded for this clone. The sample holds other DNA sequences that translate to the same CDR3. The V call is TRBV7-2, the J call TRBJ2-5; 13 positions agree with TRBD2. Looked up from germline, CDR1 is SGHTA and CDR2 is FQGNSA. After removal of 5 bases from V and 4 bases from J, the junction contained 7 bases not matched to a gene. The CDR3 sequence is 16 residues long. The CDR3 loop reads CASSPRTSGGGETQYF. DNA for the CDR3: TGTGCCAGCAGCCCCCGGACTAGCGGGGGTGGAGAGACCCAGTACTTC.

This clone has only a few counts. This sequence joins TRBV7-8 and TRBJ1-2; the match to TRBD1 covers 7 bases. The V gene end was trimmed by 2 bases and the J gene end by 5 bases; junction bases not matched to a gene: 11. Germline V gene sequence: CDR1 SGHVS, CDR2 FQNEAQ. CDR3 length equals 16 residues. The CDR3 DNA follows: TGTGCCAGCAGCTTATCACCAAGGGGGCACGGGTATGGCTACACCTTC. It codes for CASSLSPRGHGYGYTF.